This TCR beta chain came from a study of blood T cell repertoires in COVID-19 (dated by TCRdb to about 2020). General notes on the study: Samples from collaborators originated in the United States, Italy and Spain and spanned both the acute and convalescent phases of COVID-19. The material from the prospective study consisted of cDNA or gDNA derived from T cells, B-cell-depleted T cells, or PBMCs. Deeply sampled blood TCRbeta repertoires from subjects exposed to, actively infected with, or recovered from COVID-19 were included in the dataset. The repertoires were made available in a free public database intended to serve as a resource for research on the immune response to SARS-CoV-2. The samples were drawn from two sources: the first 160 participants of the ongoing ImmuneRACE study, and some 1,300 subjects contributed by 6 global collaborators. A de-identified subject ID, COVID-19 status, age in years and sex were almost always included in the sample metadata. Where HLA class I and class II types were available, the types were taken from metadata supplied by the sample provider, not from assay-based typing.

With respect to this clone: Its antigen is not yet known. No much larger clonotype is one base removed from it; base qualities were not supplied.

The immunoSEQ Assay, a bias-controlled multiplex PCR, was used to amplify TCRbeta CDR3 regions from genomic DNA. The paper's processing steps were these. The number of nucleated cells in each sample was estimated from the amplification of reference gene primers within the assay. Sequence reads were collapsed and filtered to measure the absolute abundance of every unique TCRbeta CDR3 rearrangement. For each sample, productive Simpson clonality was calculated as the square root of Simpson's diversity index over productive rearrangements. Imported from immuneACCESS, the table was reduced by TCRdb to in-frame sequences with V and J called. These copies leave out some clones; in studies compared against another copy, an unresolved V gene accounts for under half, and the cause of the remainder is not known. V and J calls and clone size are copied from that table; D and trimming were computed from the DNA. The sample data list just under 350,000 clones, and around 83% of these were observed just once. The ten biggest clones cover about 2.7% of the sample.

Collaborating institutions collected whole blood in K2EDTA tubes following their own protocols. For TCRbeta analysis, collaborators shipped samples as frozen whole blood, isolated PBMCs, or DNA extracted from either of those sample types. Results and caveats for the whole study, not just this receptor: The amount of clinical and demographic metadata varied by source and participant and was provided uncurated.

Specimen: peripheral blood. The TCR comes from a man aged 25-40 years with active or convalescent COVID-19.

CDR3 sequence: CAWSAGDADTQYF. Here is the DNA: TGTGCCTGGAGTGCGGGAGACGCAGATACGCAGTATTTT. The chain is encoded by TRBV30 joined to TRBJ2-3; the D region possibly corresponds to TRBD2 (6 bases align). Based on the germline V gene (reference sequence), the CDR1 and CDR2 sequences are GTSNPN and SVGIG. Spanning cysteine to phenylalanine, the CDR3 consists of 13 amino acids. Only CDR3 DNA is held: 39 bases, read in frame from base 1. V loses 1 base, J loses 4 bases, and the germline ends lie 9 bases apart.